The 13 T cell receptor beta chains in this list originate from one sample, sequenced in a study of cytomegalovirus exposure and HLA in healthy donors (dated by TCRdb to 2015 to 2018). The receptor library was made with the immunoSEQ multiplex PCR assay. For the multiplex PCR, a mixture combining 60 forward primers for TCR Vbeta segments and 13 reverse primers for TCR Jbeta segments was used. TCRdb limited this immuneACCESS table to in-frame rearrangements with V and J called. A share of clones is missing; checked studies link under half to unresolved V genes, and the rest is unexplained. The sample table on file contains some 42,000 clones. The top ten clonotypes cover roughly 1.4% of the sample. Sequencing was done on a sample of PBMCs. These receptors originate from a man aged 30-40 years in good health and CMV-seronegative.

V usage is TRBV6-5 and J usage is TRBJ1-2; 11 positions match TRBD1. Per the germline V gene, CDR1 is MNHEY and CDR2 is SVGAGI. V lost 10 bases and J lost 5; bases outside the gene matches: 9. The CDR3 spans 14 residues. CDR3 region: CATTKGQGAYGYTF. CDR3 nucleotide sequence: TGTGCCACCACTAAAGGACAGGGGGCTTATGGCTACACCTTC.

The J gene is TRBJ1-5, the V gene TRBV25-1; 8 bases agree with TRBD1. With V trimmed by 9 bases and J by 3 bases, 4 bases remained unmatched. CDR1 and CDR2 (germline): MGHDK, SYGVNS. The length of the CDR3 is 13 residues. CDR3 protein: CASQGADNQPQHF. DNA of the CDR3: TGTGCCAGTCAGGGGGCAGACAATCAGCCCCAGCATTTT.

The rearrangement joins TRBV30 to TRBJ2-7; a weak D match, TRBD2 (5 bases). CDR3 length: 14 amino acids. Germline V CDR1 and CDR2: GTSNPN, SVGIG (reference sequence). The germline V and J ends were trimmed by 6 bases and 0 bases, with 15 bases remaining between them. In DNA form, the CDR3 reads TGTGCCTGTCCCCCCCCGCGGGTCTCCTACGAGCAGTACTTC. Translated: CACPPPRVSYEQYF.

The chain joins TRBV18 to TRBJ1-5; no definite D call. V shed 3 bases and J shed 4 bases, with 7 bases lying between them. The CDR3 has 13 amino acids. The germline CDR1 and CDR2 sequences are KGHSH and LQKENI. CDR3 region: CASSPSGNQPQHF. In DNA, the CDR3 is TGTGCCAGCTCACCGTCAGGAAATCAGCCCCAGCATTTT.

The genes are TRBV6-4 and TRBJ2-1; 12 nucleotides match TRBD2. The V gene end was trimmed by 6 bases and the J gene end by 5 bases; junction bases not matched to a gene: 2. Germline V gene sequence: CDR1 MRHNA, CDR2 SNTAGT. The CDR3 length is 14 residues. The CDR3 reads CASRRTSGDNEQFF. The CDR3 DNA sequence: TGTGCCAGCAGGAGGACTAGCGGGGACAATGAGCAGTTCTTC.

The chain has TRBV14 and TRBJ2-7; D may be TRBD2 (7 bases). The V gene's germline CDR1 is SGHDN and CDR2 FVKESK. There are 15 residues in the CDR3. The V and J ends lost 3 bases and 6 bases respectively, with 18 bases between them. The CDR3 here is CASSHNAGAVAEQYF. The CDR3, as DNA: TGTGCCAGCAGCCACAATGCGGGGGCCGTGGCCGAGCAGTACTTC.

With respect to this clone: The junction departs from germline at one end; a sequencing error may be responsible. The CDR3 protein is CSVVTVQENQYF. In nucleotides, the CDR3 is TGCAGCGTTGTAACAGTCCAAGAGAACCAGTACTTC. The chain links TRBV29-1 to TRBJ2-5, with D hard to call. Germline values: CDR1 SQVTM, CDR2 ANQGSEA. The CDR3 runs 12 residues.

The chain couples TRBV5-4 to TRBJ2-7; D may be TRBD2 (6 bases). The CDR3 covers 15 residues. V was clipped by 4 bases and J by 6 bases, with 20 bases between them. Per germline, CDR1 SGHNT and CDR2 YYREEE (reference sequence). In nucleotides, the CDR3 is TGTGCCAGCAGCCCAATTGGGGGGTCCTCCGGCGAGCAGTACTTC. Translated, it gives CASSPIGGSSGEQYF.

The chain is built from TRBV5-1 and TRBJ2-1, with D perhaps TRBD2 (6 bases). This CDR3 contains 15 residues. V gave up 2 bases and J gave up 8 bases, with 17 bases separating them. Germline loops: CDR1 SGHRS, CDR2 YFSETQ. The CDR3 spells CASSFLYGSLDEQFF. The CDR3 DNA follows: TGCGCCAGCAGCTTTCTTTACGGGAGCCTCGATGAGCAGTTCTTC. The complete variable domain, with remaining parts taken from reference TRBV5-1 and TRBJ2-1, reads KAGVTQTPRYLIKTRGQQVTLSCSPISGHRSVSWYQQTPGQGLQFLFEYFSETQRNKGNFPGRFSGRQFSNSRSEMNVSTLELGDSALYLCASSFLYGSLDEQFFGPGTRLTVL.

The chain recombines TRBV7-9 with TRBJ1-2, with D perhaps matching TRBD1 (5 bases). V lost 5 bases and J lost 8, with 18 bases in between. Germline loops: CDR1 SEHNR, CDR2 FQNEAQ (reference sequence). This CDR3 spans 14 amino acids. Here the CDR3 reads CASSSGTASPGYTF. CDR3 in DNA: TGTGCCAGCAGCAGCGGGACCGCTAGTCCCGGCTACACCTTC.

The CDR3 here is CAVQGAADQPQHF. The CDR3, as DNA: TGTGCCGTCCAGGGGGCAGCCGATCAGCCCCAGCATTTT. The chain employs TRBV6-1 and TRBJ1-5; 8 nucleotides agree with TRBD1. Per germline, CDR1 MNHNS and CDR2 SASEGT. This CDR3 has 13 residues. Trimming cost V 11 bases and J 5 bases; bases outside gene matches: 8.

The genes are TRBV4-1 and TRBJ2-3; D might be TRBD2 (6 bases). This CDR3 region has 16 residues. Deletions cut 2 bases from V and 2 bases from J, with 14 bases between. Germline CDR1 is MGHRA and CDR2 is YSYEKL. CDR3 sequence: CASSQTVADITDTQYF. CDR3 bases: TGCGCCAGCAGCCAAACGGTAGCGGACATCACAGATACGCAGTATTTT.

The genes are TRBV7-2 and TRBJ2-5; 8 nucleotides align to TRBD2. V was clipped by 4 bases and J by 2 bases; unmatched bases: 3. From germline, CDR1 is SGHTA and CDR2 FQGNSA. The CDR3 is made up of 14 amino acids. The CDR3 coding sequence is TGTGCCAGCAGCTCGAAGCGGGAGCAAGAGACCCAGTACTTC. Protein: CASSSKREQETQYF.